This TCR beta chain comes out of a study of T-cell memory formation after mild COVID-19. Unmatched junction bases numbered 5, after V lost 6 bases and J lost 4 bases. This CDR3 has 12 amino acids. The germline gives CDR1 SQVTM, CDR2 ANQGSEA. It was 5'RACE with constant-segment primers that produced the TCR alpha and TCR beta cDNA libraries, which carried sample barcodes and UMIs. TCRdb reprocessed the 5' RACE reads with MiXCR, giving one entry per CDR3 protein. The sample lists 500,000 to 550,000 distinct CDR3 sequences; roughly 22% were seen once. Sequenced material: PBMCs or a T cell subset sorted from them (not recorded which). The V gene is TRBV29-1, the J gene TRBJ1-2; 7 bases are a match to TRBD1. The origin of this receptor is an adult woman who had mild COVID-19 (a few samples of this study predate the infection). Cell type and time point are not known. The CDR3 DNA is TGCAGCGTCGCAACAGGGGCCTATGGCTACACCTTC. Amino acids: CSVATGAYGYTF.